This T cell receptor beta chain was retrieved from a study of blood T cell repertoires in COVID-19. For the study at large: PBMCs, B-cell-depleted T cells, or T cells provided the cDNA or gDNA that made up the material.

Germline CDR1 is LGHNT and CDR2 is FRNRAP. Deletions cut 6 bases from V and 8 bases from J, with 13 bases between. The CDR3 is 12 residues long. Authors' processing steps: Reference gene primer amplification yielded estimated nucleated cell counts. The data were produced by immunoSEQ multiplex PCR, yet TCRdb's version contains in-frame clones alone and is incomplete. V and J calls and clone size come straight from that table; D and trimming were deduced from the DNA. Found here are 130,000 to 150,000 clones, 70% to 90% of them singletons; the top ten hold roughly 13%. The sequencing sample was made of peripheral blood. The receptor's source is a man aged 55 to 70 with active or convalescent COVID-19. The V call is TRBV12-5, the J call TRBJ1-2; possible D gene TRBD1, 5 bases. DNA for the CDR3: TGTGCTAGTGGCCTCGCGGGGCGAGGCTACACCTTC. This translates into CASGLAGRGYTF.